This T cell receptor beta chain was sequenced for a study of human T cells and chemical hapten exposure. TCRdb independently ran MiXCR on the RACE reads; one entry per CDR3 protein. This sample has tens of thousands of distinct CDR3 sequences, with approximately 11% found just once. The time point denotes: patch test 1, 2 weeks after DPC sensitization. Treatment noted: therapeutic diphenylcyclopropenone sensitization with weekly scalp DPC. CDR1 MNHEY and CDR2 SMNVEV come from the germline V gene (reference sequence). CDR3 length equals 12 residues. This chain links TRBV27 with TRBJ2-4, with TRBD1 matching over 8 bases. This specimen was whole blood, taken in connection with sensitization to the hapten diphenylcyclopropenone (DPC). The sequence came from a woman in her fifties or sixties with alopecia areata. Some clones in this sample may be carry-over from other donors' samples. CDR3 nucleotide sequence: TGTACTAGAGGACAGGGCAAAAACATTCAGTACTTC. Translation: CTRGQGKNIQYF.